The next 31 T cell receptor beta chains were all read from a single sample in a study of cytomegalovirus exposure and HLA in healthy donors. 60 Vbeta and 13 Jbeta primers were used in PCR. Here immunoSEQ multiplex PCR was the method, and the copy in TCRdb shows in-frame clones only, minus some. The repertoire holds about 130,000 clones, with around 73% as singletons. The sequenced sample consisted of PBMCs. The receptors derive from a man over 45 in good health and CMV-seronegative.

The chain couples TRBV9 to TRBJ1-2, with D tentatively TRBD1 (5 bases). From germline, CDR1 is SGDLS and CDR2 YYNGEE. Trimming removed 4 bases at V and 0 bases at J, with 16 bases between. The CDR3 has 16 amino acids. CDR3 amino acids: CASSSGVSLSNYGYTF. The CDR3 nucleotides read TGTGCCAGCAGCTCGGGGGTCAGTTTATCTAACTATGGCTACACCTTC.

The chain combines TRBV5-4 with TRBJ2-7; D might be TRBD1 (6 bases). Germline V lookup: CDR1 SGHNT, CDR2 YYREEE (reference sequence). V was trimmed by 3 bases and J by 1 base, leaving 8 bases between them. The CDR3 is made up of 13 amino acids. The CDR3 spells CASSSRGSYEQYF. The CDR3 DNA sequence: TGTGCCAGCAGCTCCAGGGGATCCTACGAGCAGTACTTC.

V and J are TRBV19 and TRBJ1-2; no firm D call. Germline CDR1 is LNHDA and CDR2 is SQIVND (reference sequence). Deletions cut 5 bases from V and 4 bases from J, with 14 bases between. The CDR3 sequence is 14 residues long. CDR3 in DNA: TGTGCCAGTAGTGGAGGGCGGAAGAGCTATGGCTACACCTTC. Translation: CASSGGRKSYGYTF.

The rearrangement joins TRBV7-6 to TRBJ1-5; TRBD1 agrees at 8 bases. Germline CDR1 reads SGHVS; CDR2 reads FNYEAQ. The CDR3 has 13 amino acids. The V gene end was trimmed by 5 bases and the J gene end by 6 bases; junction bases not matched to a gene: 3. CDR3 amino acids: CASSPDRVQPQHF. The DNA for the CDR3 is TGTGCCAGCAGCCCGGACAGGGTTCAGCCCCAGCATTTT. Variable domain in full (rest from reference TRBV7-6 and TRBJ1-5): GAGVSQSPRYKVTKRGQDVALRCDPISGHVSLYWYRQALGQGPEFLTYFNYEAQQDKSGLPNDRFSAERPEGSISTLTIQRTEQRDSAMYRCASSPDRVQPQHFGDGTRLSIL.

This clone was detected a few times. The chain carries TRBV7-2 and TRBJ2-1; TRBD2 matches 10 bases. Per germline, CDR1 SGHTA and CDR2 FQGNSA. The CDR3 runs 16 residues. V trimming: 0 bases; J trimming: 7 bases; junction bases outside the gene matches: 6. CDR3 in DNA: TGTGCCAGCAGCTTAGCCGGGGCTAGCGGGAGAAATGAGCAGTTCTTC. Translation: CASSLAGASGRNEQFF. Full variable domain (remainder filled in from reference TRBV7-2 and TRBJ2-1): GAGVSQSPSNKVTEKGKDVELRCDPISGHTALYWYRQSLGQGLEFLIYFQGNSAPDKSGLPSDRFSAERTGGSVSTLTIQRTQQEDSAVYLCASSLAGASGRNEQFFGPGTRLTVL.

The genes are TRBV11-3 and TRBJ2-1, with 7 bases aligning to TRBD2. The ends lost 0 bases at V and 12 bases at J; junction bases unmatched: 5. Germline V gene data show CDR1 as SGHNT and CDR2 as YENEEA. The CDR3 spans 13 residues. The CDR3 sequence: CASSLETSGGQFF. The CDR3 DNA sequence: TGTGCCAGCAGCTTAGAGACATCGGGAGGGCAGTTCTTC. Full variable domain (outside the CDR3, taken from reference TRBV11-3 and TRBJ2-1): EAGVVQSPRYKIIEKKQPVAFWCNPISGHNTLYWYLQNLGQGPELLIRYENEEAVDDSQLPKDRFSAERLKGVDSTLKIQPAELGDSAVYLCASSLETSGGQFFGPGTRLTVL.

Only one count was recorded for this clone. J is TRBJ1-1 and V is TRBV18; D unclear. CDR1 is KGHSH, CDR2 LQKENI, per germline. Deletions cut 3 bases from V and 4 bases from J, with 12 bases between. The CDR3 is 14 amino acids. The CDR3 here is CASSPNSQVTEAFF. CDR3 DNA sequence: TGTGCCAGCTCACCGAATAGTCAAGTCACTGAAGCTTTCTTT.

This clone was detected once. The genes are TRBV11-3 and TRBJ2-5; 10 bases line up with TRBD2. This CDR3 is built from 14 residues. CDR1 and CDR2 (germline): SGHNT, YENEEA. Germline trimming cut 5 bases from V and 4 bases from J; bases unmatched to any gene: 4. The CDR3 DNA reads TGTGCCAGCAGCGTTAGCGGGGGGAGAGAGACCCAGTACTTC. Its protein product is CASSVSGGRETQYF.

J is TRBJ1-1 and V is TRBV7-3, with D possibly matching TRBD1 (5 bases). The CDR3 runs 13 residues. Germline CDR1 SGHTA, CDR2 FQGTGA. V was shortened by 6 bases and J by 4 bases, with 12 bases between the two germline ends. The CDR3 coding sequence is TGTGCCAGCAGGATGGACACGGGCACTGAAGCTTTCTTT. It specifies CASRMDTGTEAFF.

The rearrangement uses TRBV27 and TRBJ1-4; maybe TRBD1 (5 bases). The CDR3 length is 17 residues. Germline V gene sequence: CDR1 MNHEY, CDR2 SMNVEV (reference sequence). V was trimmed by 5 bases and J by 0 bases, leaving 16 bases between them. The CDR3 loop is CASSPSPRVATNEKLFF. The CDR3 region has the DNA TGTGCCAGCAGTCCAAGCCCCAGGGTAGCAACTAATGAAAAACTGTTTTTT.

The chain carries TRBV7-6 and TRBJ1-1; 8 bases are a match to TRBD1. The germline CDR1 and CDR2 sequences are SGHVS and FNYEAQ. J was trimmed by 0 bases and V by 1 base; bases with no gene match: 13. The CDR3 runs 19 residues. The CDR3 DNA follows: TGTGCCAGCAGCTTAGGTTCGACAGGGGACTTATTAATGAACACTGAAGCTTTCTTT. Its protein product is CASSLGSTGDLLMNTEAFF.

Only a few counts were recorded for this clone. The chain employs TRBV6-5 and TRBJ1-2; 7 nucleotides align to TRBD1. Germline CDR1 MNHEY, CDR2 SVGAGI. The CDR3 totals 13 residues. The trim removed 7 bases at V and 4 bases at J, leaving 6 bases unmatched. Here the CDR3 DNA reads TGTGCCAGCATACGGGGACAGAGCTATGGCTACACCTTC. As protein: CASIRGQSYGYTF.

This sequence joins TRBV6-5 and TRBJ2-1; D is perhaps TRBD2 (6 bases). V was pared by 5 bases and J by 5 bases, with 16 bases between. In germline, CDR1 is MNHEY, CDR2 SVGAGI. CDR3 length equals 15 residues. The CDR3 coding sequence is TGTGCCAGCAGTCCTGGACTACCTAAAAACAATGAGCAGTTCTTC. Translated: CASSPGLPKNNEQFF.

The chain carries TRBV10-3 and TRBJ2-5; TRBD2 aligns across 7 bases. The better agreement between TRBJ2-7 and the DNA end casts doubt on the J call. The CDR3 is 12 residues long. CDR1 is ENHRY, CDR2 SYGVKD, per germline. The CDR3 reads CAISGTSVEQYF. The DNA of the CDR3 is TGTGCCATCAGTGGGACTAGTGTCGAGCAGTACTTC.

The V gene is TRBV9, the J gene TRBJ1-6; the D gene is possibly TRBD1 (5 bases). Germline V CDR1 and CDR2: SGDLS, YYNGEE. CDR3 length: 14 amino acids. V gave up 0 bases and J gave up 10 bases, with 11 bases separating them. CDR3 in DNA: TGTGCCAGCAGCGTAGGGGCGGGGCGCTCACCCCTCCACTTT. As protein: CASSVGAGRSPLHF.

The chain recombines TRBV6-6 with TRBJ2-4; possibly TRBD2 for D (5 bases). The CDR3 has 12 residues. V gave up 0 bases and J gave up 8 bases, with 5 bases separating them. Germline V gene lookup returns CDR1 MNHNY and CDR2 SVGAGI (reference sequence). The CDR3 nucleotides are TGTGCCAGCAGTTACTCGAGGGACATTCAGTACTTC. It encodes CASSYSRDIQYF.

The chain has TRBV7-2 and TRBJ2-3, with D unresolved. Germline V gives CDR1 SGHTA, CDR2 FQGNSA. The CDR3 totals 16 residues. V lost 1 base and J 3 bases, leaving 14 bases between the germline ends. The CDR3 coding sequence is TGTGCCAGCAGCTTAGGAGGAAATAGGTTGACAGATACGCAGTATTTT. It is translated as CASSLGGNRLTDTQYF.

The chain combines TRBV29-1 with TRBJ2-5; D uncertain. The J call is doubtful: the DNA matches TRBJ2-7 better. Looked up from germline, CDR1 is SQVTM and CDR2 is ANQGSEA. The CDR3 is made up of 13 amino acids. As DNA, the CDR3 is TGCAGCGTTGTTTTCCCCCTCCGGTACGAGCAGTACTTC. It is translated as CSVVFPLRYEQYF.

The rearrangement uses TRBV6-1 and TRBJ2-3, with 7 nucleotides matching TRBD2. Germline CDR1 is MNHNS and CDR2 is SASEGT. V lost 5 bases to trimming and J lost 2 bases; unmatched junction nucleotides: 1. This CDR3 is 13 amino acids long. As DNA, the CDR3 is TGTGCCAGCAGTAGCGGGGCCACAGATACGCAGTATTTT. As protein: CASSSGATDTQYF.

CDR3 amino acids: CASSYSGGRAGNEQFF. The CDR3 DNA is TGTGCCAGCAGTTACTCGGGCGGGAGGGCCGGAAATGAGCAGTTCTTC. The chain links TRBV6-5 to TRBJ2-1; 9 bases are shared with TRBD2. The CDR3 sequence is 16 residues long. V lost 0 bases to trimming and J lost 7 bases; unmatched junction nucleotides: 7. Germline loops: CDR1 MNHEY, CDR2 SVGAGI.

The chain is built from TRBV19 and TRBJ2-7; a weak D match, TRBD2 (6 bases). V dropped 4 bases and J dropped 7 bases, with 17 bases sitting between them. Germline V gives CDR1 LNHDA, CDR2 SQIVND (reference sequence). The CDR3 covers 14 residues. In DNA form, the CDR3 reads TGTGCCAGTAGTACACCAGTGGAGGGAGCAGAGCAGTACTTC. Its translation: CASSTPVEGAEQYF.

This clone was seen a handful of times. This chain links TRBV18 with TRBJ1-1, with 11 positions matching TRBD1. The CDR3 consists of 16 residues. The ends lost 4 bases at V and 0 bases at J; junction bases unmatched: 4. Germline lookup yields CDR1 KGHSH and CDR2 LQKENI. CDR3 sequence: CASSQGQGALNTEAFF. In DNA, the CDR3 is TGTGCCAGCTCACAAGGACAGGGGGCCTTGAACACTGAAGCTTTCTTT.

Comment on this clone: Relative to the germline gene, one junction end is altered; a read error may explain this. The chain employs TRBV2 and TRBJ2-3; TRBD2 matches at 8 bases. Germline CDR1 reads SNHLY; CDR2 reads FYNNEI. This CDR3 is built from 14 residues. DNA for the CDR3: TGTGCCAGCAGCGAAGCGGGAGCGGTAGATACGCAGTATTTT. Residues: CASSEAGAVDTQYF.

The rearrangement joins TRBV30 to TRBJ2-5; 8 bases fit TRBD1. The CDR3 is 13 amino acids. Germline-derived CDR1 and CDR2 are GTSNPN and SVGIG (reference sequence). Losses at the gene ends were 1 base for V and 7 bases for J; bases not matched to a gene: 5. The CDR3 bases are TGTGCCTGGAGTGGCGGACAGGGAGGGACCCAGTACTTC. Protein: CAWSGGQGGTQYF.

This clone was observed once. V gene TRBV30 combines with J gene TRBJ1-5; a weak D match, TRBD1 (6 bases). Germline assignment: CDR1 GTSNPN and CDR2 SVGIG (reference sequence). Trimming shortened V by 5 bases and J by 4 bases, and 12 bases separated the two germline ends. The CDR3 is made up of 13 amino acids. The chain's CDR3 is CAWATGSNQPQHF. DNA for the CDR3: TGTGCCTGGGCCACAGGGTCAAATCAGCCCCAGCATTTT.

This clone was picked up one time. V gene TRBV10-3 combines with J gene TRBJ2-1; possibly TRBD2 for D (6 bases). Per germline, CDR1 ENHRY and CDR2 SYGVKD. V was pared by 1 base and J by 4 bases, with 11 bases between. There are 15 residues in the CDR3. The CDR3 loop is CAISEFSAGYNEQFF. The CDR3 DNA reads as TGTGCCATCAGTGAGTTCTCGGCGGGGTACAATGAGCAGTTCTTC.

V gene TRBV15 combines with J gene TRBJ1-1; no clear D. Trimming stripped 1 base from V and 4 bases from J, with 16 bases between. This CDR3 is built from 16 residues. The germline gives CDR1 LNHNV, CDR2 YYDKDF (reference sequence). CDR3 coding DNA: TGTGCCACCAGCAGAGGGGAAGGAGGGCGGGCCACTGAAGCTTTCTTT. As protein: CATSRGEGGRATEAFF.

This rearrangement joins TRBV7-2 to TRBJ2-3; D possibly corresponds to TRBD1 (6 bases). The CDR3 sequence is 16 residues long. Looked up from germline, CDR1 is SGHTA and CDR2 is FQGNSA. With 3 bases removed from V and 3 bases from J, the gap between germline ends came to 16 bases. CDR3 residues: CASSFLGTHLTDTQYF. Here the CDR3 DNA reads TGTGCCAGCAGCTTTTTAGGGACACATTTAACAGATACGCAGTATTTT.

As for this clone: Other nucleotide sequences from this sample produce the same CDR3. The chain is built from TRBV5-1 and TRBJ1-1, with a possible D match to TRBD1 (6 bases). The CDR3 sequence is 15 residues long. The germline V and J ends were trimmed by 0 bases and 3 bases, with 12 bases remaining between them. CDR1 and CDR2 from the germline V gene are SGHRS and YFSETQ. CDR3: CASSLGQGRDTEAFF. In DNA, the CDR3 is TGCGCCAGCAGCTTGGGGCAGGGGAGGGACACTGAAGCTTTCTTT.

This rearrangement joins TRBV28 to TRBJ1-3; D call uncertain. The CDR3 runs 14 residues. Germline-derived CDR1 and CDR2 are MDHEN and SYDVKM. The germline V and J ends were trimmed by 8 bases and 4 bases, with 15 bases remaining between them. CDR3 coding DNA: TGTGCCAGCGACTCCGGGTATAGGGGAAACACCATATATTTT. Amino acids: CASDSGYRGNTIYF.

The rearrangement uses TRBV28 and TRBJ2-1; 8 nucleotides match TRBD2. V shed 6 bases, J shed 4 bases, and the junction held 5 bases outside the gene matches. The CDR3 is 14 residues long. Germline-derived CDR1 and CDR2 are MDHEN and SYDVKM. The CDR3 DNA reads TGTGCCAGCAGGACCGGGGGGGTATACAATGAGCAGTTCTTC. This translates into CASRTGGVYNEQFF.